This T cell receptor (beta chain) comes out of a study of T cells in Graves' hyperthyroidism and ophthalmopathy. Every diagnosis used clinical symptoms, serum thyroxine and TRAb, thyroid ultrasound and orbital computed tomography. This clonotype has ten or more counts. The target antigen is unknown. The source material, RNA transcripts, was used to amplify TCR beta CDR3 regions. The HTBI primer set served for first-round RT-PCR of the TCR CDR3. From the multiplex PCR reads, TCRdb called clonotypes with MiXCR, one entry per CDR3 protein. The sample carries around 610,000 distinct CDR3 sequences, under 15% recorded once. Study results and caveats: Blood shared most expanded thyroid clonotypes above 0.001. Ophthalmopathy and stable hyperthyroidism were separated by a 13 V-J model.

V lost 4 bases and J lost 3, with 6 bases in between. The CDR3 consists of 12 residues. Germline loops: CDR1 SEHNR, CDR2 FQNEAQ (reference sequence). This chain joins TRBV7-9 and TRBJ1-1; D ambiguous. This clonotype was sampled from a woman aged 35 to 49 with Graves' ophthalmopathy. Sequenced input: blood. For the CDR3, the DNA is TGTGCCAGCAGCTATTTTGACACTGAAGCTTTCTTT. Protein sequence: CASSYFDTEAFF.